This T cell receptor (beta chain) was recovered during a study of T-cell memory formation after mild COVID-19 (dated by TCRdb to about 2021). For context, the study as a whole: TCR sequence clusters from the two donors were found to be largely donor specific. Longitudinal TCRalpha and TCRbeta repertoire sequencing tracked T-cell clones expanding and contracting after mild COVID-19 in a couple of donors. The cohort was made up of two young adult volunteers, one female and one male, who were previously healthy.

Study-wide conclusions, independent of this receptor: Contracting CD4+ clones turned up mainly in the CM and EM memory subsets, whereas EMRA was where CD8+ clones were enriched. The detection of some responding clones in pre-infection memory suggests that pre-existing cross-reactive memory T cells joined the SARS-CoV-2 response. Whether the second-wave clones peaking on day 37 were SARS-CoV-2 specific was not confirmed. Only two mild cases were covered by the study, and larger cohorts that include severe cases with pre-infection samples were considered necessary. From day 15 to 85, contracting clones showed balanced CD4/CD8 phenotypes, whereas a second wave of clones that expanded from day 15 to 37 leaned towards CD4+.

Sequenced using an Illumina NovaSeq 6000. TCRalpha and TCRbeta cDNA libraries were built by 5'RACE with constant-segment primers, adding sample barcodes and unique molecular identifiers. RNA was extracted from every sample with Trizol reagent. Library amplification was performed in two PCR steps, and a second sample barcode and Illumina TruSeq adapters were introduced in the second step. Sequencing of the libraries was done on an Illumina NovaSeq, producing 2 x 150 bp paired-end reads. Per the original workflow: Demultiplexing of reads and collapsing into UMI-guided consensus sequences were performed with migec v1.2.7. Using mixcr v2.1.11, the UMI consensuses were aligned to TRA and TRB V and J templates and assembled into clonotypes. Expanded or contracted clonotypes were those called significant by both edgeR and NoisET, with noise models trained on biological replicates. For edgeR calls, a false discovery rate-adjusted p below 0.01 and a log2 fold-change threshold of 1 were applied. As an exploratory analysis of dynamics, PCA with hierarchical clustering was applied to max-normalized trajectories of the 1000 most abundant clonotypes. Separately sequenced CD4+ and CD8+ repertoires were used to assign a CD4 or CD8 phenotype to each responding clone. The public sequencing data were trimmed at Q25 with fastp and processed into clonotypes with MiXCR by TCRdb, which kept only in-frame beta chains. All rows with the same CDR3 protein become a single entry with the most common DNA and genes. TCRdb, not the authors, supplied the V and J calls. Here the sample has 410,000 or so distinct CDR3 sequences; about 22% occur a single time. Of the sample, around 13% falls within the top ten clones.

Turning to this clonotype: This receptor's antigen is unknown. Base qualities are not provided; no much larger clone lies one nucleotide away.

Ficoll-Paque density gradient centrifugation was the method used to isolate PBMCs. V lost 0 bases and J lost 4 bases; the stretch between them is 10 bases long. Spanning cysteine to phenylalanine, the CDR3 consists of 14 amino acids. Just CDR3 DNA is preserved here, 42 bases in frame from base 1. Via the germline V gene (reference sequence), CDR1 is SGHKS and CDR2 YYEKEE. This receptor was taken from an adult woman who had mild COVID-19 (a few samples of this study predate the infection). The sample titles of this study are shuffled in the database, so cell type and time point are left out; the donor was told from shared clones. Sequencing input: PBMCs or a T cell subset sorted from them (not recorded which). The V and J segments used are TRBV5-5 and TRBJ1-2; matching of 5 bases hints at TRBD1 as the D gene. For the CDR3, the sequence is CASSLVDNGYGYTF. The DNA is as follows: TGTGCCAGCAGCTTGGTGGACAACGGCTATGGCTACACCTTC.